This is a list of T cell receptor beta chains from one sample in a study of identical twins. TCRdb used MiXCR to reprocess the 5' RACE reads, holding one entry per CDR3 protein. The sample shows a few hundred thousand distinct CDR3 sequences, more than 9% of them seen only once. Separately, the same data were catalogued under a study of yellow fever vaccine responses in identical twins.

Material: PBMCs. The receptors stem from a woman aged 18 to 35 in good health. CDR3s include the opening cysteine and the closing phenylalanine or tryptophan. The D gene is left open where the match is weak. Size is stated for part of the rows, as once, few or many counts, or as a class when the clone is expanded.

length: 14
V: TRBV20-1
J: TRBJ1-1
size: few
D: -
DNA: TGCAGTGCTAGAGATCCCAGGGCTCGGTCCCAAGCTTTCTTT
CDR3: CSARDPRARSQAFF

length: 17
V: TRBV27
J: TRBJ2-6
size: -
D: TRBD1
DNA: TGTGCCAGCAGCCGGGACAGGGGCCTCACTGGGGCCAACGTCCTGACTTTC
CDR3: CASSRDRGLTGANVLTF

length: 13
V: TRBV6-2/TRBV6-3
J: TRBJ2-1
size: few
D: -
DNA: TGTGCCAGCAGACATACAGGGTCAGGTGAGCAGTTCTTC
CDR3: CASRHTGSGEQFF

length: 14
V: TRBV11-2
J: TRBJ2-1
size: many
D: TRBD2
DNA: TGTGCCAGTAGTAGCGGGAGCTCCTACAATGAGCAGTTCTTC
CDR3: CASSSGSSYNEQFF

length: 18
V: TRBV20-1
J: TRBJ2-5
size: -
D: TRBD2
DNA: TGCAGTGCTAGAGGGGTGCCGGGACTAGCGGGGGGTAGAGAGACCCAGTACTTC
CDR3: CSARGVPGLAGGRETQYF

length: 16
V: TRBV10-3
J: TRBJ2-7
size: many
D: -
DNA: TGTGCCATCAGTGAATCACGGGGTCTAGGGGCTTACGAGCAGTACTTC
CDR3: CAISESRGLGAYEQYF

length: 15
V: TRBV5-1
J: TRBJ2-5
size: -
D: TRBD1
DNA: TGCGCCAGCAGCACGACAGGGATCGTCCAAGAGACCCAGTACTTC
CDR3: CASSTTGIVQETQYF

length: 15
V: TRBV7-9
J: TRBJ2-7
size: few
D: TRBD2
DNA: TGTGCCAGCAGCTTAGGGTTAGCGGGGGGGAAGGAGCAGTACTTC
CDR3: CASSLGLAGGKEQYF

length: 15
V: TRBV6-5
J: TRBJ2-5
size: many
D: -
DNA: TGTGCCAGCAGTTACAAGGCAGGGGGACTAGAGACCCAGTACTTC
CDR3: CASSYKAGGLETQYF

length: 17
V: TRBV5-1
J: TRBJ2-6
size: -
D: -
DNA: TGCGCCAGCAGCTGGAGGACGCCGAGCTCTGGGGCCAACGTCCTGACTTTC
CDR3: CASSWRTPSSGANVLTF

length: 12
V: TRBV14
J: TRBJ2-5
size: -
D: -
DNA: TGTGCCAGCAGCCAAGATGCCATGGCCTTGTACTTC
CDR3: CASSQDAMALYF

length: 13
V: TRBV7-2
J: TRBJ2-7
size: many
D: -
DNA: TGTGCCAGCAGCTTATCATATTACTACGAGCAGTACTTC
CDR3: CASSLSYYYEQYF

length: 17
V: TRBV12-3/TRBV12-4
J: TRBJ2-1
size: few
D: TRBD1
DNA: TGTGCCAGCAGTGACCCCCCTCGACAGGGCCCTATGAATGAGCAGTTCTTC
CDR3: CASSDPPRQGPMNEQFF

length: 15
V: TRBV12-3/TRBV12-4
J: TRBJ2-2
size: many
D: TRBD2
DNA: TGTGCCAGCAGCCCTAGCGGGAGAGGGGCCGGGGAGCTGTTTTTT
CDR3: CASSPSGRGAGELFF

length: 15
V: TRBV20-1
J: TRBJ2-2
size: -
D: -
DNA: TGCAGTGCTTATCGCCGGGACACTAACACCGGGGAGCTGTTTTTT
CDR3: CSAYRRDTNTGELFF

length: 15
V: TRBV7-9
J: TRBJ1-1
size: -
D: TRBD1
DNA: TGTGCCAGCAGCTTAGCCGGGACAGGGGGACCTGAAGCTTTCTTT
CDR3: CASSLAGTGGPEAFF

length: 15
V: TRBV4-1
J: TRBJ1-1
size: -
D: -
DNA: TGCGCCAGCAGTCGGACGCCGGGACAAGTCACTGAAGCTTTCTTT
CDR3: CASSRTPGQVTEAFF

length: 15
V: TRBV7-2
J: TRBJ2-7
size: few
D: -
DNA: TGTGCCAGCAGCTTTCGGGAATGGGGGCCCGCCGAGCAGTACTTC
CDR3: CASSFREWGPAEQYF

length: 14
V: TRBV4-3
J: TRBJ2-1
size: few
D: -
DNA: TGCGCCAGCAGCCAAGTGGGGCCCCTGAATGAGCAGTTCTTC
CDR3: CASSQVGPLNEQFF

length: 14
V: TRBV6-1
J: TRBJ1-2
size: many
D: TRBD1
DNA: TGTGCCAGCAGTGAACCGGGACAGGGTTATGGCTACACCTTC
CDR3: CASSEPGQGYGYTF

length: 15
V: TRBV12-3/TRBV12-4
J: TRBJ2-5
size: many
D: -
DNA: TGTGCCAGCAGTTTAGGGACCGAGGGTTGGGAGACCCAGTACTTC
CDR3: CASSLGTEGWETQYF

length: 13
V: TRBV27
J: TRBJ2-1
size: few
D: -
DNA: TGTGCCAGCAGTTTAGAAAGCAGGGCAAGGACGTTCTTC
CDR3: CASSLESRARTFF

length: 15
V: TRBV7-3
J: TRBJ1-1
size: many
D: -
DNA: TGTGCCAGCAGCTTAATGGTGACGGCAAACACTGAAGCTTTCTTT
CDR3: CASSLMVTANTEAFF

length: 15
V: TRBV12-3/TRBV12-4
J: TRBJ2-2
size: many
D: -
DNA: TGTGCCAGCAGTTTAGAGACCGTAAACACCGGGGAGCTGTTTTTT
CDR3: CASSLETVNTGELFF

length: 14
V: TRBV5-1
J: TRBJ2-5
size: few
D: -
DNA: TGCGCCAGCACGACAGCGGCGGGTGGGGAGACCCAGTACTTC
CDR3: CASTTAAGGETQYF

length: 15
V: TRBV7-6
J: TRBJ2-7
size: -
D: -
DNA: TGTGCCAGCAGCTTAGAAGTCTCGCCCACGTACGAGCAGTACTTC
CDR3: CASSLEVSPTYEQYF

length: 15
V: TRBV27
J: TRBJ2-7
size: -
D: -
DNA: TGTGCCAGCAGTCCTTGGGTCCCGCCCCTCTACGAGCAGTACTTC
CDR3: CASSPWVPPLYEQYF

length: 13
V: TRBV7-2
J: TRBJ2-1
size: many
D: TRBD1
DNA: TGTGCCAGCAGCGCGACAGGGGGCGGTGAGCAGTTCTTC
CDR3: CASSATGGGEQFF

length: 16
V: TRBV4-2
J: TRBJ2-7
size: many
D: TRBD1
DNA: TGTGCCAGCAGCCCAGGAGCTCGAGGGGGCCCTCAAGAGCAGTACTTC
CDR3: CASSPGARGGPQEQYF

length: 14
V: TRBV27
J: TRBJ2-7
size: few
D: TRBD1
DNA: TGTGCCAGCAGACCCTGGGACAGGGCCTACGAGCAGTACTTC
CDR3: CASRPWDRAYEQYF

length: 12
V: TRBV29-1
J: TRBJ2-7
size: few
D: -
DNA: TGCAGCGTTGAAGGGGGCCCGCGGGAGCAGTACTTC
CDR3: CSVEGGPREQYF

length: 13
V: TRBV5-1
J: TRBJ2-5
size: many
D: TRBD1
DNA: TGCGCCAGCAGCCCGGGACAGGGAGGACGCCAGTACTTC
CDR3: CASSPGQGGRQYF

length: 16
V: TRBV7-9
J: TRBJ2-7
size: once
D: TRBD2
DNA: TGTGCCAGCAGCCCCCCCGGGACTAGCGGATCCTACGAGCAGTGCTTC
CDR3: CASSPPGTSGSYEQCF

length: 17
V: TRBV20-1
J: TRBJ2-5
size: many
D: -
DNA: TGCAGTGCTAGTGGAGTCCGTAGCAGGATATCCCAAGAGACCCAGTACTTC
CDR3: CSASGVRSRISQETQYF

length: 16
V: TRBV14
J: TRBJ2-1
size: many
D: -
DNA: TGTGCCAGCAGCCAAGTGACAGGGAGGTCGTACAATGAGCAGTTCTTC
CDR3: CASSQVTGRSYNEQFF

length: 18
V: TRBV11-2
J: TRBJ2-5
size: many
D: -
DNA: TGTGCCAGCAGCTTCGGAGGATCTGGAGGACGGGGGTTAGAGACCCAGTACTTC
CDR3: CASSFGGSGGRGLETQYF

length: 13
V: TRBV25-1
J: TRBJ1-2
size: -
D: TRBD1
DNA: TGTGCCACCGAACAGGGGGGGAACTATGGCTACACCTTC
CDR3: CATEQGGNYGYTF

length: 16
V: TRBV4-2
J: TRBJ2-5
size: few
D: -
DNA: TGTGCCAGCAGCGCGGAGGGGCTTCCCGAACAAGAGACCCAGTACTTC
CDR3: CASSAEGLPEQETQYF